This TCR beta chain was found in a study of blood T cell repertoires in COVID-19. Generated by immunoSEQ multiplex PCR, the TCRdb table keeps only in-frame clones and is missing some. The sample includes around 270,000 clones, 70% to 90% seen only once; the top ten take about 4.3%. The CDR3 loop spans 14 amino acids. The germline CDR1 and CDR2 sequences are SEHNR and FQNEAQ (reference sequence). V was shortened by 5 bases and J by 8 bases, with 16 bases between the two germline ends. The chain joins TRBV7-9 to TRBJ2-1; D may be TRBD2 (5 bases). This sequence originates from a woman aged 25-40 years who had recovered from COVID-19. Sequencing used PBMCs or T cells enriched from blood (not recorded which). This CDR3 is CASSKTTLAYEQFF. The CDR3 nucleotides read TGTGCCAGCAGCAAAACCACTCTAGCCTATGAGCAGTTCTTC.